A selection of T cell receptor beta chains follows, all from one sample in a study of blood T cell repertoires in COVID-19. Data came from immunoSEQ multiplex PCR; TCRdb stores just in-frame clones and leaves some out. This sample has roughly 250,000 clones, with roughly 80% found just once. The sequenced sample consisted of PBMCs or T cells enriched from blood (not recorded which). These receptors originate from a woman aged 40-49 years who had been exposed to COVID-19. Both conserved end residues are part of each CDR3. A D gene is named only where the DNA matches it firmly. Some rows mark clone size as missing; the rest say once, few, many or name a class of expanded clone.

CDR3 DNA,CDR3 protein,D gene,J gene,clone size,V gene
TGTGCCATCAGACTAGATCCCTACAATGAGCAGTTCTTC,CAIRLDPYNEQFF,NA,TRBJ2-1,NA,TRBV10-3
TGTGCCAGCAGGGCCCTAGCGGGGGCAGAGACCCAGTACTTC,CASRALAGAETQYF,TRBD2,TRBJ2-5,NA,TRBV3-1/TRBV3-2
TGTGCCAGCAGCACGCAAACAGGGAAGGTAACTGAAGCTTTCTTT,CASSTQTGKVTEAFF,NA,TRBJ1-1,NA,TRBV7-9
TGTGCCATCGGACAGAACAATCAGCCCCAGCATTTT,CAIGQNNQPQHF,NA,TRBJ1-5,few,TRBV10-3
TGTGCCAGCAACGCACAGGGTTCCACTGAAGCTTTCTTT,CASNAQGSTEAFF,NA,TRBJ1-1,NA,TRBV7-9
TGTGCCAGCAGCTTGGAGGGGGCTCCAACCTACGAGCAGTACTTC,CASSLEGAPTYEQYF,TRBD1,TRBJ2-7,NA,TRBV5-6
TGTGCCAGCAGTTTTCTAGGTCGGGGTGGGAAGCCCCAGCATTTT,CASSFLGRGGKPQHF,NA,TRBJ1-5,NA,TRBV28
TGTGCCAGCAGCCCCAGCGGGGGAGATTACAATGAGCAGTTCTTC,CASSPSGGDYNEQFF,TRBD2,TRBJ2-1,NA,TRBV7-2
TGTGCCACCTCCGGGGGGCCTATGAACACTGAAGCTTTCTTT,CATSGGPMNTEAFF,NA,TRBJ1-1,NA,TRBV28
TGTGCCACCAGTGACTCAAGTGGCCCCGGGACAGGGAGTTACAATGAGCAGTTCTTC,CATSDSSGPGTGSYNEQFF,TRBD1,TRBJ2-1,once,TRBV24-1
TGTGCCAGTAGTGCTTCCCGGGACATTCACTACGAGCAGTACTTC,CASSASRDIHYEQYF,NA,TRBJ2-7,NA,TRBV19
TGCAGCGTGTCAGGGGGCCGGGGCTATGGCTACACCTTC,CSVSGGRGYGYTF,TRBD1,TRBJ1-2,NA,TRBV29-1
TGTGCCAGCAGTTACCATGACAGGGAAGGTGAGCCCCAGCATTTT,CASSYHDREGEPQHF,TRBD1,TRBJ1-5,NA,TRBV28
TGTGCCAGCAGCCCCGCGGGGGGTACCTATGGCTACACCTTC,CASSPAGGTYGYTF,NA,TRBJ1-2,NA,TRBV28
TGTGCCACCAGTGACCAACGGAGCGTGACCACAGATACGCAGTATTTT,CATSDQRSVTTDTQYF,NA,TRBJ2-3,NA,TRBV24-1
TGTGCCAGTAGCCGGAGCCCCCCAGATACGCAGTATTTT,CASSRSPPDTQYF,NA,TRBJ2-3,NA,TRBV19